This is a list of T cell receptor beta chains from one sample in a study of T cell repertoires in cytomegalovirus infection. TCRdb recomputed calls from the reads with MiXCR, one row per CDR3 protein. Altogether about 250,000 distinct CDR3 sequences are present, around 15% being singletons, with the ten largest covering roughly 50%. Sequencing was carried out using CD8+ T cells from PBMCs. Receptors originate from a human donor in good health (CMV status not recorded). Some clones in this sample may be carry-over from other donors' samples. The conserved cysteine and the conserved F or W are not part of the CDR3 here.

CDR3	V
ASSLEWGAAGELF	TRBV5-7
SAWAADTYEQY	TRBV20-1
ASSQKDEQY	TRBV2
SVGTGEAYEQY	TRBV29-1
ANSEFYRDREYNTGELF	TRBV10-2
SVAGIEDTEAF	TRBV29-1
ATSDFETFGGYT	TRBV24-1
ASSHSPPGGSEQY	TRBV4-3
ASSYGSRNSYEQY	TRBV6-2/TRBV6-3
AIRATGQETQY	TRBV10-3
ASTSFNAVAGNEAF	TRBV4-1
ASSFNSLTSYNEQF	TRBV28
ASSQDIVDTQY	TRBV5-6
ASSSRYLNTEAF	TRBV6-2/TRBV6-3
ASSLREGQTSLGQPQH	TRBV11-3
SAPLAGGRYYEQY	TRBV20-1
ASSRNSLHEQY	TRBV7-6
ASSPTGGSYEQY	TRBV7-9
ASSTTETGGYVRPLH	TRBV7-9
ASSPRTSGDYEQY	TRBV7-2
ASSLMSGILTNEKLF	TRBV28
ASSAQGSTDTQY	TRBV7-2
ASSYGTGEPYEQY	TRBV6-2/TRBV6-3
SAVTRPGHGNYGYT	TRBV29-1
ATTGGFGTEAF	TRBV10-3
ASTGGLEQF	TRBV25-1
SAPDSANYGYT	TRBV20-1
ATSPGGYPYEQY	TRBV12-3/TRBV12-4
ASSHQVTEAF	TRBV14
ASSQDGRVTGNTEAF	TRBV4-2
ASSLSGGGSPNEQF	TRBV28
ASSFEDGHPSYEQY	TRBV28
ASSLSGSPTDTQY	TRBV7-9
ASSLVSSGGAHEQF	TRBV7-2
ASGGLGTEAF	TRBV7-9
SATGTSLSYNEQF	TRBV20-1
ASSLDMWGQRVNTEAF	TRBV11-2
SARDGTVTDTQY	TRBV20-1
SARVVNLGANTEAF	TRBV20-1
ASSIRGSGNEQY	TRBV19
SARHRATYEQY	TRBV20-1
ASSPRGEWNTQY	TRBV11-2
ASSFRTGGNQPQH	TRBV28
ASSFRTGGRETQY	TRBV11-1
ASSMGSGAYNEQF	TRBV19
ASSFHGTPQETQY	TRBV28
ASSQDFGSYEQY	TRBV4-3
ASSFSRWQGEETQY	TRBV27
ASSSLDRVGNNEQF	TRBV27
ASSLEMGETQY	TRBV7-6
SVPTRSREETQY	TRBV29-1
ASSIRREAQY	TRBV7-6
ASLQETQY	TRBV2
ASSYTSGTEETQY	TRBV5-1
ASSSGFSSYEQY	TRBV5-6
ASSWAGTLLAGGGNIQY	TRBV7-8
ASRGDMSSPEGLPLH	TRBV7-6
ASRRGTNEKLF	TRBV6-1
ASSRRDRFPKQY	TRBV6-6